The next 8 T cell receptor beta chains were all read from a single sample in a study of cytomegalovirus exposure and HLA in healthy donors. PCR involved 60 Vbeta and 13 Jbeta primers. Repertoires were generated with immunoSEQ multiplex PCR, while TCRdb's copy carries only in-frame clones and drops some. The sample has roughly 200,000 clones, roughly 84% seen once. Input material: PBMCs. These receptors all stem from a man aged 45-65 years in good health and CMV-seronegative.

This clone was seen a handful of times. The CDR3 spells CAGTQGNQPQHF. The CDR3 DNA reads as TGTGCCGGAACCCAGGGGAATCAGCCCCAGCATTTT. The chain has TRBV28 and TRBJ1-5; perhaps TRBD1 as D (6 bases). The germline V gene encodes CDR1 MDHEN and CDR2 SYDVKM. CDR3 length: 12 amino acids. V shed 11 bases and J shed 4 bases, with 12 bases lying between them.

V usage is TRBV29-1 and J usage is TRBJ1-1; maybe TRBD1 (5 bases). Germline V gene data show CDR1 as SQVTM and CDR2 as ANQGSEA. The CDR3 has 12 residues. The V and J ends lost 5 bases and 4 bases respectively, with 11 bases between them. The CDR3 DNA sequence: TGCAGCGTTCAGGGTATGGGCACTGAAGCTTTCTTT. Translating gives CSVQGMGTEAFF.

CDR3 nucleotide sequence: TGTGCCAGTAGTATAGGGGGCAGGGGAGAGGGTGAGCAGTTCTTC. It translates to CASSIGGRGEGEQFF. The chain has TRBV19 and TRBJ2-1; D possibly corresponds to TRBD1 (6 bases). The CDR3 is 15 amino acids. The germline V gene has CDR1 LNHDA and CDR2 SQIVND (reference sequence). Deletions cut 1 base from V and 9 bases from J, with 16 bases between.

The V call is TRBV29-1, the J call TRBJ2-5, with D maybe TRBD2 (6 bases). The CDR3 runs 12 residues. Between the trimmed V and J ends, which lost 4 bases and 9 bases, there was a span of 15 bases. CDR1 is SQVTM and CDR2 is ANQGSEA in the germline V gene. The CDR3 bases are TGCAGCGTTGTAGCTTCACCGGGGGCCCAGTACTTC. This translates into CSVVASPGAQYF.

V is TRBV13 and J is TRBJ2-3, with no clear D. CDR1 is PRHDT, CDR2 FYEKMQ, per germline (reference sequence). CDR3 length: 13 amino acids. Between the trimmed V and J ends, which lost 0 bases and 1 base, there was a span of 2 bases. CDR3 in amino acids: CASSLGGTDTQYF. CDR3 DNA: TGTGCCAGCAGCTTAGGCGGCACAGATACGCAGTATTTT. Together with reference TRBV13 and TRBJ2-3, the CDR3 gives the full variable domain: AAGVIQSPRHLIKEKRETATLKCYPIPRHDTVYWYQQGPGQDPQFLISFYEKMQSDKGSIPDRFSAQQFSDYHSELNMSSLELGDSALYFCASSLGGTDTQYFGPGTRLTVL.

The chain couples TRBV15 to TRBJ2-7; TRBD2 agrees at 13 bases. The germline gives CDR1 LNHNV, CDR2 YYDKDF (reference sequence). CDR3 length: 14 residues. Trimming at V came to 3 bases and at J to 6 bases, leaving 2 bases not matched to a gene. In DNA, the CDR3 is TGTGCCACCAGCAGGGGACTAGCGGGAATCGAGCAGTACTTC. This translates into CATSRGLAGIEQYF.

The CDR3, as DNA: TGTGCCAGCATGCGACAGGGGGCTAATGAAAAACTGTTTTTT. Translated: CASMRQGANEKLFF. The rearrangement links TRBV7-9 to TRBJ1-4; 9 positions match TRBD1. Germline CDR1 reads SEHNR; CDR2 reads FQNEAQ (reference sequence). V dropped 7 bases and J dropped 3; count of bases not matched to a gene: 3. This CDR3 is built from 14 residues.

The chain is built from TRBV28 and TRBJ1-5, with no clear D. V shed 6 bases and J shed 4 bases, with 10 bases lying between them. This CDR3 contains 13 residues. Per germline, CDR1 MDHEN and CDR2 SYDVKM. This chain's CDR3 is CASRLVANQPQHF. CDR3 coding DNA: TGTGCCAGCAGGTTGGTAGCGAATCAGCCCCAGCATTTT.